This is a list of T cell receptor beta chains from one sample in a study of early T cells in non-severe SARS-CoV-2 infection. TCRdb re-called the 5' RACE reads with MiXCR, one entry per CDR3 protein. The sample has about 69,000 distinct CDR3 sequences, 12% to 15% seen once. The sequenced sample was whole blood. The receptors originated from an adult who was a healthcare worker with PCR-confirmed SARS-CoV-2 infection or an uninfected control (not recorded which). CDR3s include the opening cysteine and the closing phenylalanine or tryptophan. D genes are given only for firm matches. Clone size appears in some rows only: once, few, many, or a class for an expanded clone.

d_gene: -
v_gene: TRBV9
abundance: -
j_gene: TRBJ1-6
CDR3nt: TGTGCCAGCAGCCCCGAGGGGACGGTCTATAATTCACCCCTCCACTTT
CDR3aa: CASSPEGTVYNSPLHF

d_gene: TRBD1
v_gene: TRBV5-1
abundance: -
j_gene: TRBJ2-7
CDR3nt: TGCGCCAGCAGCTTGTCGAAGGGGGCCTGGGACGAGCAGTACTTC
CDR3aa: CASSLSKGAWDEQYF

d_gene: -
v_gene: TRBV30
abundance: few
j_gene: TRBJ2-7
CDR3nt: TGTGCCTGGGCTCTCACCGGAGCGTCCTACGAGCAGTACTTC
CDR3aa: CAWALTGASYEQYF

d_gene: -
v_gene: TRBV18
abundance: -
j_gene: TRBJ2-3
CDR3nt: TGTGCCACCCTCAATGGAGATACGCAGTATTTT
CDR3aa: CATLNGDTQYF

d_gene: -
v_gene: TRBV12-3/TRBV12-4
abundance: -
j_gene: TRBJ1-3
CDR3nt: TGTGCCAGCAGTTCCGTCCCACCGGGGGGAAACACCATATATTTT
CDR3aa: CASSSVPPGGNTIYF

d_gene: TRBD2
v_gene: TRBV4-3
abundance: many
j_gene: TRBJ2-7
CDR3nt: TGCGCCAGCAGCCAAGACCTAGCGGGGGGCGAGCAGTACTTC
CDR3aa: CASSQDLAGGEQYF

d_gene: -
v_gene: TRBV11-2
abundance: few
j_gene: TRBJ2-1
CDR3nt: TGTGCCAGCAGCTTACTAGACCTTAGGGATGAGCAGTTCTTC
CDR3aa: CASSLLDLRDEQFF

d_gene: -
v_gene: TRBV18
abundance: -
j_gene: TRBJ2-1
CDR3nt: TGTGCCAGCTCACCACAGTCGACTAGGCTTGAGCAGTTCTTC
CDR3aa: CASSPQSTRLEQFF

d_gene: -
v_gene: TRBV10-3
abundance: -
j_gene: TRBJ1-3
CDR3nt: TGTGCCATCAGTGAGTTCCCCAGGACGGGCTACGGAAACACCATATATTTT
CDR3aa: CAISEFPRTGYGNTIYF

d_gene: TRBD1
v_gene: TRBV20-1
abundance: many
j_gene: TRBJ1-1
CDR3nt: TGCAGTGCTAGAGATCTGACAGGGGTCTCTACAATGAACACTGAAGCTTTCTTT
CDR3aa: CSARDLTGVSTMNTEAFF

d_gene: -
v_gene: TRBV2
abundance: few
j_gene: TRBJ2-6
CDR3nt: TGTGCCAGCACTCCTAGATCGGCTGGGGCCAACGTCCTGACTTTC
CDR3aa: CASTPRSAGANVLTF

d_gene: -
v_gene: TRBV7-9
abundance: few
j_gene: TRBJ2-1
CDR3nt: TGTGCCAGCAGCTTGGGGACGGGGGCCCCCAATGAGCAGTTCTTC
CDR3aa: CASSLGTGAPNEQFF

d_gene: -
v_gene: TRBV6-1
abundance: many
j_gene: TRBJ1-1
CDR3nt: TGTGCCAGCAGCTCCCTTGGGGACACTGAAGCTTTCTTT
CDR3aa: CASSSLGDTEAFF